The 14 T cell receptor beta chains below were found in one sample sequenced in a study of low-dose radiotherapy and immunotherapy resistance in tumors. Gene-specific TRAV and TRBV primers were used for first-strand cDNA, covering alpha and beta chains. PCR amplification of the TCRs was performed with Phusion for 20 PCR cycles, and it relied on a constant-region primer together with a V-primer adapter. TCRdb itself ran the reads through MiXCR, one entry per CDR3 protein. The sample shows about 100,000 distinct CDR3 sequences, under 25% of them seen only once. Time point: after trial treatment. Regarding treatment: LDRT plus nivolumab, ipilimumab, low-dose cyclophosphamide and aspirin (RACIN trial). The sample was PBMCs, taken after low-dose radiotherapy plus immunotherapy. The receptors originated from a male donor with prostate cancer.

This clonotype has more than one count but fewer than ten. The chain links TRBV15 to TRBJ2-5, with D possibly called TRBD1 or TRBD2 (5 bases each). V was clipped by 0 bases and J by 2 bases, with 16 bases between them. This CDR3 region has 17 residues. CDR1 is LNHNV, CDR2 YYDKDF, per germline (reference sequence). In nucleotides, the CDR3 is TGTGCCACCAGCAGAGATCGGGGCAGATCAACACAAGAGACCCAGTACTTC. Amino acid sequence: CATSRDRGRSTQETQYF. Full variable domain (missing parts from reference TRBV15 and TRBJ2-5): DAMVIQNPRYQVTQFGKPVTLSCSQTLNHNVMYWYQQKSSQAPKLLFHYYDKDFNNEADTPDNFQSRRPNTSFCFLDIRSPGLGDTAMYLCATSRDRGRSTQETQYFGPGTRLLVL.

The sample holds many counts of this clonotype. V and J are TRBV6-1 and TRBJ1-5; 9 bases fit TRBD1. This CDR3 spans 16 amino acids. Germline V gene lookup returns CDR1 MNHNS and CDR2 SASEGT. J gave up 6 bases and V 4 bases, and 10 bases lay outside the gene matches. The CDR3 reads CASSGLHRGLSQPQHF. The CDR3 DNA is TGTGCCAGCAGTGGCCTTCACAGGGGGCTGAGTCAGCCCCAGCATTTT.

The chain uses TRBV12-3 or TRBV12-4 and TRBJ1-1, with 8 bases identical to TRBD1. Trimming removed 7 bases from V and 5 bases from J; junction bases left unmatched: 9. This CDR3 has 14 amino acids. CDR3 DNA sequence: TGTGCCAGCACCTCCCGGACAGGGAGGACTGAAGCTTTCTTT. It codes for CASTSRTGRTEAFF.

This clonotype came up many times. V and J are TRBV7-8 and TRBJ2-2, with D tentatively TRBD1 or TRBD2 (5 bases each). Germline-derived CDR1 and CDR2 are SGHVS and FQNEAQ. The ends were cut back, 5 bases at V and 8 bases at J, with 24 bases in the middle. The CDR3 covers 17 residues. CDR3 region: CASSPTSSRRGGGELFF. CDR3 nucleotides: TGTGCCAGCAGCCCAACCTCGTCGCGCCGGGGCGGGGGGGAGCTGTTTTTT. Drawing the rest from reference TRBV7-8 and TRBJ2-2, the complete variable domain is GAGVSQSPRYKVAKRGQDVALRCDPISGHVSLFWYQQALGQGPEFLTYFQNEAQLDKSGLPSDRFFAERPEGSVSTLKIQRTQQEDSAVYLCASSPTSSRRGGGELFFGEGSRLTVL.

This clonotype was observed many times. The rearrangement joins TRBV2 to TRBJ2-7; maybe TRBD1 (5 bases). Germline V gene data show CDR1 as SNHLY and CDR2 as FYNNEI. Trimming shortened V by 3 bases and J by 4 bases, and 16 bases separated the two germline ends. There are 15 residues in the CDR3. The CDR3 region has the DNA TGTGCCAGCAGTGATGAAATCCCAGGGCGGTACGAGCAGTACTTC. This codes for CASSDEIPGRYEQYF.

This clonotype was observed at least ten times. The chain employs TRBV18 and TRBJ1-4; TRBD1 matches 9 bases. The CDR3 length is 15 residues. With V trimmed by 6 bases and J by 1 base, 3 bases remained unmatched. The germline CDR1 and CDR2 sequences are KGHSH and LQKENI. The CDR3 protein is CASSGQGVTNEKLFF. CDR3 coding DNA: TGTGCCAGCTCGGGACAGGGTGTAACTAATGAAAAACTGTTTTTT.

This clonotype was detected many times. DNA for the CDR3: TGTGCCAGCAGTGAGAAGGGAGCGGGCAAAAACATTCAGTACTTC. Translating it yields CASSEKGAGKNIQYF. This chain uses TRBV2 with TRBJ2-4; tentative D call: TRBD2 (6 bases). With 3 bases removed from V and 3 bases from J, the gap between germline ends came to 12 bases. Per the germline V gene, CDR1 is SNHLY and CDR2 is FYNNEI. This CDR3 is 15 amino acids long.

In this sample, this clonotype turned up many times. This chain uses TRBV6-6 with TRBJ2-7; D uncertain. The CDR3 covers 14 residues. From germline, CDR1 is MNHNY and CDR2 SVGAGI (reference sequence). Trimming removed 5 bases at V and 0 bases at J, with 11 bases between. CDR3: CASSDHLSSYEQYF. In DNA, the CDR3 is TGTGCCAGCAGTGATCACTTAAGCTCCTACGAGCAGTACTTC.

V is TRBV2 and J is TRBJ1-1; D remains ambiguous. V was clipped by 2 bases and J by 4 bases, with 8 bases between them. From germline, CDR1 is SNHLY and CDR2 FYNNEI. This CDR3 is 13 amino acids long. CDR3 region: CASSEQKGTEAFF. CDR3 nucleotides: TGTGCCAGCAGTGAACAGAAAGGCACTGAAGCTTTCTTT. Based on the CDR3 plus reference TRBV2 and TRBJ1-1, the full variable domain is EPEVTQTPSHQVTQMGQEVILRCVPISNHLYFYWYRQILGQKVEFLVSFYNNEISEKSEIFDDQFSVERPDGSNFTLKIRSTKLEDSAMYFCASSEQKGTEAFFGQGTRLTVV.

This clonotype was seen once. This sequence is one base from a far larger clone and is likely a read error. The CDR3 reads CVSSPSRQGPTEAFF. For the CDR3, the DNA is TGTGTCAGCAGCCCGTCTCGACAGGGGCCTACTGAAGCTTTCTTT. The chain carries TRBV13 and TRBJ1-1, with 8 bases lining up with TRBD1. This CDR3 is 15 amino acids long. In germline, CDR1 is PRHDT, CDR2 FYEKMQ (reference sequence).

On this clonotype itself: Only one base separates this from a far larger clonotype, so it likely reflects a read error. This chain joins TRBV7-3 and TRBJ2-7; 7 nucleotides line up with TRBD1. The CDR3 has 14 amino acids. Germline loops: CDR1 SGHTA, CDR2 FQGTGA. V lost 4 bases and J lost 0; bases outside the gene matches: 3. CDR3 amino acids: CASSSGTDSYEQYF. The CDR3 DNA sequence: TGTGCCAGCAGCTCCGGGACAGACTCCTACGAGCAGTACTTC.

In this sample, this clonotype turned up many times. The chain has TRBV6-5 and TRBJ2-5, with D perhaps TRBD1 (6 bases). Trimming stripped 2 bases from V and 1 base from J, with 11 bases between. The CDR3 is made up of 15 amino acids. The germline CDR1 and CDR2 sequences are MNHEY and SVGAGI. CDR3 DNA sequence: TGTGCCAGCAGTTACCGAGGGGGTACCCAAGAGACCCAGTACTTC. Protein product: CASSYRGGTQETQYF.

This clonotype was counted between two and nine times. The rearrangement links TRBV20-1 to TRBJ2-5; 8 nucleotides agree with TRBD2. Per germline, CDR1 DFQATT and CDR2 SNEGSKA (reference sequence). The V segment lost 6 bases and the J segment 9 bases; nucleotides outside the gene matches: 15. The CDR3 contains 14 residues. CDR3 protein: CSAISFGGAQSQYF. The CDR3 nucleotides read TGCAGTGCGATCTCCTTCGGGGGGGCGCAATCCCAGTACTTC.

The gene calls are TRBV3-1 and TRBJ2-1, with 10 bases fitting TRBD2. Per germline, CDR1 LGHDT and CDR2 YNNKEL (reference sequence). The trim removed 3 bases at V and 3 bases at J, leaving 5 bases unmatched. The CDR3 is 16 amino acids. This CDR3 is CASSQLAGGNYNEQFF. CDR3 nucleotide sequence: TGTGCCAGCAGCCAGTTAGCGGGGGGCAACTACAATGAGCAGTTCTTC.